A single sample is the source of the 20 T cell receptor beta chains below, sequenced in a study of cytomegalovirus exposure and HLA in healthy donors. A multiplex PCR was run with 60 Vbeta primers and 13 Jbeta primers. Here immunoSEQ multiplex PCR was the method, and the copy in TCRdb shows in-frame clones only, minus some. This table has 150,000 to 200,000 clones, over 75% appearing once. Specimen: PBMCs. The receptors stem from a man aged 18 to 30 in good health and CMV-seropositive.

CDR3 protein: CASSGDRGIGEKLFF. In DNA form, the CDR3 reads TGTGCCAGCAGCGGGGACAGGGGCATAGGGGAAAAACTGTTTTTT. The chain uses TRBV7-9 and TRBJ1-4, with 10 bases that match TRBD1. Per the germline V gene, CDR1 is SEHNR and CDR2 is FQNEAQ (reference sequence). The trim removed 5 bases at V and 8 bases at J, leaving 8 bases unmatched. This CDR3 is built from 15 residues.

V is TRBV30 and J is TRBJ1-2; D unclear. The germline V and J ends were trimmed by 1 base and 0 bases, with 9 bases remaining between them. The CDR3 has 14 residues. Looked up from germline, CDR1 is GTSNPN and CDR2 is SVGIG (reference sequence). The CDR3 DNA is TGTGCCTGGAGTGGAGGGTTGTCTAACTATGGCTACACCTTC. It translates to CAWSGGLSNYGYTF.

The rearrangement uses TRBV7-8 and TRBJ1-1; D is uncertain. Germline lookup yields CDR1 SGHVS and CDR2 FQNEAQ. This CDR3 comprises 16 residues. Deletions cut 2 bases from V and 1 base from J, with 14 bases between. The CDR3: CASSLTWWAGNTEAFF. Here the CDR3 DNA reads TGTGCCAGCAGCTTAACATGGTGGGCAGGGAACACTGAAGCTTTCTTT.

This chain joins TRBV7-8 and TRBJ2-1; 7 bases are a match to TRBD2. The CDR3 has 12 residues. The J segment lost 7 bases and the V segment lost 5 bases, leaving 2 bases of the junction unmatched. Germline assignment: CDR1 SGHVS and CDR2 FQNEAQ. The CDR3 nucleotides are TGTGCCAGCAGCGGACTAGGGAATGAGCAGTTCTTC. Translating gives CASSGLGNEQFF.

The chain is built from TRBV5-1 and TRBJ1-2, with 7 bases lining up with TRBD1. CDR1 is SGHRS and CDR2 is YFSETQ in the germline V gene. The CDR3 consists of 14 residues. Trimming cost V 4 bases and J 4 bases; bases outside gene matches: 7. CDR3 DNA: TGCGCCAGCAGCGAACGGGACAGAGTCTATGGCTACACCTTC. It yields the protein CASSERDRVYGYTF.

The CDR3 DNA sequence: TGTGCCAGCAGAGAACTAGCGGGGGGATCCTACGAGCAGTACTTC. Protein sequence: CASRELAGGSYEQYF. The rearrangement joins TRBV6-1 to TRBJ2-7; 12 positions agree with TRBD2. The length of the CDR3 is 15 residues. The V and J ends lost 6 bases and 1 base, in that order; junction bases with no gene match: 4. Germline CDR1 MNHNS, CDR2 SASEGT.

The chain links TRBV5-1 to TRBJ1-2, with D perhaps TRBD1 (5 bases). Trimming removed 0 bases at V and 1 base at J, with 10 bases between. Germline V lookup: CDR1 SGHRS, CDR2 YFSETQ. This CDR3 spans 15 amino acids. The CDR3: CASSLERGFNYGYTF. CDR3 DNA sequence: TGCGCCAGCAGCTTGGAAAGGGGTTTTAACTATGGCTACACCTTC.

This clone was found a few times. The rearrangement uses TRBV10-3 and TRBJ2-5; 9 nucleotides agree with TRBD1. The germline gives CDR1 ENHRY, CDR2 SYGVKD. The CDR3 is made up of 17 amino acids. Trimming at V came to 3 bases and at J to 0 bases, leaving 8 bases not matched to a gene. Written as DNA, the CDR3 is TGTGCCATCAGTGACCCCGAAAGACAGGGGGACCAAGAGACCCAGTACTTC. It encodes CAISDPERQGDQETQYF.

This clone was seen only once. The rearrangement uses TRBV12-5 and TRBJ2-1, with D hard to call. Trimming pared 2 bases from V and 9 bases from J, leaving 23 bases between. CDR1 is LGHNT and CDR2 is FRNRAP in the germline V gene. This CDR3 has 17 amino acids. CDR3 DNA: TGTGCTAGTGGTTTGTCCCACAGCCAGGATTCGGTGGGTGAGCAGTTCTTC. It specifies CASGLSHSQDSVGEQFF.

The table lists this clone with a count of one. The genes are TRBV30 and TRBJ2-7; the D is unclear. This CDR3 is 12 amino acids long. The germline V gene encodes CDR1 GTSNPN and CDR2 SVGIG (reference sequence). Trimming took off 0 bases at V and 4 bases at J, with 7 bases between the two ends. The CDR3 coding sequence is TGTGCCTGGAGTGTACTTTCGTACGAGCAGTACTTC. It codes for CAWSVLSYEQYF.

V usage is TRBV6-6 and J usage is TRBJ2-1; D unclear. Trimming pared 6 bases from V and 8 bases from J, leaving 11 bases between. The germline gives CDR1 MNHNY, CDR2 SVGAGI (reference sequence). The CDR3 length is 12 residues. CDR3 sequence reads: CASSYTLYEQFF. The CDR3 region has the DNA TGTGCCAGCAGCTACACCCTATATGAGCAGTTCTTC.

V gene TRBV5-1 combines with J gene TRBJ1-1; a possible D gene is TRBD1 (5 bases). CDR1 and CDR2 from the germline V gene are SGHRS and YFSETQ. Trimming removed 2 bases at V and 3 bases at J, with 8 bases between. CDR3 length: 13 residues. Here the CDR3 DNA reads TGCGCCAGCAGCTTTCGGGGGTACACTGAAGCTTTCTTT. This translates into CASSFRGYTEAFF.

The chain has TRBV29-1 and TRBJ1-2, with D maybe TRBD1 (6 bases). Between the trimmed V and J ends, which lost 7 bases and 4 bases, there was a span of 16 bases. Looked up from germline, CDR1 is SQVTM and CDR2 is ANQGSEA. The CDR3 spans 13 residues. The CDR3 region is CSARKQGSYGYTF. As DNA, the CDR3 is TGCAGCGCAAGAAAACAGGGTTCCTATGGCTACACCTTC.

V and J are TRBV7-9 and TRBJ1-5, with a tentative D call TRBD1 (6 bases). Germline V CDR1 and CDR2: SEHNR, FQNEAQ (reference sequence). V was pared by 2 bases and J by 2 bases, with 10 bases between. This CDR3 is built from 15 residues. CDR3: CASSLSEGGNQPQHF. The CDR3 DNA reads as TGTGCCAGCAGCTTAAGCGAGGGGGGCAATCAGCCCCAGCATTTT.

The chain has TRBV6-1 and TRBJ2-5; 7 bases agree with TRBD1. The DNA end favors TRBJ2-7, so the J call may be wrong. The CDR3 extends over 13 amino acids. CDR1 MNHNS and CDR2 SASEGT come from the germline V gene. The CDR3 loop reads CASGDRAPYEQYF. The CDR3 DNA is TGTGCCAGTGGAGACAGGGCACCCTACGAGCAGTACTTC.

Worth noting for this clone: Other DNA sequences in the sample encode the same CDR3. The rearrangement uses TRBV27 and TRBJ1-6, with 10 bases matching TRBD1. V lost 4 bases to trimming and J lost 7 bases; unmatched junction nucleotides: 1. Germline V gene lookup returns CDR1 MNHEY and CDR2 SMNVEV (reference sequence). This CDR3 is 14 amino acids long. DNA of the CDR3: TGTGCCAGCAGTTGGACAGGGGGGAATTCACCCCTCCACTTT. It is translated as CASSWTGGNSPLHF.

The rearrangement joins TRBV9 to TRBJ1-6, with D perhaps TRBD1 (6 bases). Germline-derived CDR1 and CDR2 are SGDLS and YYNGEE. Trimming stripped 2 bases from V and 7 bases from J, with 13 bases between. This CDR3 has 15 residues. The CDR3 reads CASSVGTGTNSPLHF. In DNA, the CDR3 is TGTGCCAGCAGCGTGGGAACAGGGACGAATTCACCCCTCCACTTT.

The chain links TRBV18 to TRBJ2-5, with TRBD1 matching 8 bases. Germline CDR1 is KGHSH and CDR2 is LQKENI. Losses at the gene ends were 0 bases for V and 5 bases for J; bases not matched to a gene: 5. The CDR3 contains 15 residues. CDR3 protein: CASSPPAGGLETQYF. DNA of the CDR3: TGTGCCAGCTCACCACCGGCAGGGGGCTTGGAGACCCAGTACTTC.

The rearrangement joins TRBV7-9 to TRBJ1-1; D is possibly TRBD1 (5 bases). Germline V gives CDR1 SEHNR, CDR2 FQNEAQ (reference sequence). The CDR3 has 14 amino acids. V was shortened by 3 bases and J by 2 bases, with 10 bases between the two germline ends. The CDR3: CASSFRQGNTEAFF. The CDR3 DNA reads TGTGCCAGCAGCTTTCGGCAGGGCAACACTGAAGCTTTCTTT.

The chain is built from TRBV2 and TRBJ2-5; 8 bases map to TRBD1. The germline gives CDR1 SNHLY, CDR2 FYNNEI. V lost 6 bases and J lost 2; bases outside the gene matches: 8. The CDR3 contains 15 residues. The CDR3 is CASRGGQGPQETQYF. The CDR3 coding sequence is TGTGCCAGCAGGGGAGGACAGGGACCTCAAGAGACCCAGTACTTC.